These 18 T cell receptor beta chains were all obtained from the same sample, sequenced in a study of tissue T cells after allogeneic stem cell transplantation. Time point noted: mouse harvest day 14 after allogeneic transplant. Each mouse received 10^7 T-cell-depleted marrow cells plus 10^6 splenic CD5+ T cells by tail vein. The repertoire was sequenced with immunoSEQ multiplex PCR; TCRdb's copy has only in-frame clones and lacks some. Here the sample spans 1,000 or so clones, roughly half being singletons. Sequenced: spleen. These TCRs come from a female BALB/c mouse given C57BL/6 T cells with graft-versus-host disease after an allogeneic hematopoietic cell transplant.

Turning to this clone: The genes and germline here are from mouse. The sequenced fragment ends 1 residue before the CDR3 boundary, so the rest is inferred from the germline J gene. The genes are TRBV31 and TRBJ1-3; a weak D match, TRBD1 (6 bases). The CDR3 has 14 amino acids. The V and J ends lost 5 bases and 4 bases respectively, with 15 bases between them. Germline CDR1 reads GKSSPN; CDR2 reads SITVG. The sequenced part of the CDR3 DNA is TGTGCCTGGGGCGGGGCAGGGGTGGGAAATACGCTCTAT. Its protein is CAWGGAGVGNTLY. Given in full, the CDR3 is CAWGGAGVGNTLYF.

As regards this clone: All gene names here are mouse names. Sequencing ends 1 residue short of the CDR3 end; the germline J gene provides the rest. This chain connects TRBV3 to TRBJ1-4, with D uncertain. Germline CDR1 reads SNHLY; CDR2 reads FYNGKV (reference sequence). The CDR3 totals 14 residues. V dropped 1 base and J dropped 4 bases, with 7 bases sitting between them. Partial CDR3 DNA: TGTGCCAGCAGCTTAGGGCAGATCAACGAAAGATTATTT. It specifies CASSLGQINERLF. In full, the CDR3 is CASSLGQINERLFF.

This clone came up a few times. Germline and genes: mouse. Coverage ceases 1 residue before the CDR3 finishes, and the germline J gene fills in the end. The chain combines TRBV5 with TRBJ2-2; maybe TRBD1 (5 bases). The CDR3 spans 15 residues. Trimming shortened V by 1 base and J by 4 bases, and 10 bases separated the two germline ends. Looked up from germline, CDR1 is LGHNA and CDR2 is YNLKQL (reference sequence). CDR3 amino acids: CASSQGREGTGQLYF. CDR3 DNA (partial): TGTGCCAGCAGCCAAGGCAGGGAGGGCACCGGGCAGCTCTAC.

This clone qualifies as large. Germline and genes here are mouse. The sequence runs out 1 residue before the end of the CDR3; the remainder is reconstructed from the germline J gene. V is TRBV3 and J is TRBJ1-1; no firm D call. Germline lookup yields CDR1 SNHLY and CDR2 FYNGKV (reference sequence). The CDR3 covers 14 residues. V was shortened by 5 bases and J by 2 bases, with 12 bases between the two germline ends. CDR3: CASSLFQANTEVFF. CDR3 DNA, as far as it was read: TGTGCCAGCAGCCTGTTTCAGGCCAACACAGAAGTCTTC. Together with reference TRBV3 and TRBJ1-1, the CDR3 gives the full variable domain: GPKVLQIPSHQIIDMGQMVTLNCDPVSNHLYFYWYKQILGQQMEFLVNFYNGKVMEKSKLFKDQFSVERPDGSYFTLKIQPTALEDSAVYFCASSLFQANTEVFFGKGTRLTVV.

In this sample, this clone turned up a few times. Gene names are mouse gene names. CDR3 residues: CASSQEGRANERLFF. The CDR3 DNA, read in part, is TGTGCCAGCAGCCAAGAGGGGAGGGCCAACGAAAGATTATTT. This rearrangement joins TRBV5 to TRBJ1-4; D is unresolved. The sequenced fragment ends 1 residue before the CDR3 boundary, so the rest is inferred from the germline J gene. Looked up from germline, CDR1 is LGHNA and CDR2 is YNLKQL (reference sequence). This CDR3 has 15 amino acids. Trimming took 0 bases from V and 3 from J, leaving 8 bases between them.

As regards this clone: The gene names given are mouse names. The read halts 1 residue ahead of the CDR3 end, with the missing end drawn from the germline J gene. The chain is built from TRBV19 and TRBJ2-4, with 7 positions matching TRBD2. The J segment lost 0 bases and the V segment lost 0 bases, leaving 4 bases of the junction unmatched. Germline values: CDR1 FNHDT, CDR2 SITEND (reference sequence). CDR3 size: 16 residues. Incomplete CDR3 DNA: TGTGCCAGCAGTATAGGGCTGGGGGTTAGTCAAAACACCTTGTAC. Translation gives CASSIGLGVSQNTLY. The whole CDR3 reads CASSIGLGVSQNTLYF.

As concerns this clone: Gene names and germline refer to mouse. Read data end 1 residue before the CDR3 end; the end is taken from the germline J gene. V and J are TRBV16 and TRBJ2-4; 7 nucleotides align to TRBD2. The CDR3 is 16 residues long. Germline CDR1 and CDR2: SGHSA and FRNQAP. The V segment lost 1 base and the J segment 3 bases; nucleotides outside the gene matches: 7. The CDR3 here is CASSLVGGRGQNTLYF. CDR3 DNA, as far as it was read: TGTGCAAGCAGCTTAGTGGGGGGAAGGGGCCAAAACACCTTGTAC.

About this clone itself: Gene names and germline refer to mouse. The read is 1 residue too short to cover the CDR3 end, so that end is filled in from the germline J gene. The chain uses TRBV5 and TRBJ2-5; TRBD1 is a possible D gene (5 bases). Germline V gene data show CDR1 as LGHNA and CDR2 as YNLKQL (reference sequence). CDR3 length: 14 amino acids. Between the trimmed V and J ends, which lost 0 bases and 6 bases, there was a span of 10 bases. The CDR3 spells CASSQDQGTDTQYF. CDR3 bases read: TGTGCCAGCAGCCAAGACCAGGGTACGGACACCCAGTAC.

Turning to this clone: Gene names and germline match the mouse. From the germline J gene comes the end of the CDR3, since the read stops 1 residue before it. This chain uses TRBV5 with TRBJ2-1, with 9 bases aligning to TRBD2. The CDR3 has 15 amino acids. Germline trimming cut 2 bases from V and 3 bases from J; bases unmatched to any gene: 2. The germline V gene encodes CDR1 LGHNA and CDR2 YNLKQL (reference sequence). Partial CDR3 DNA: TGTGCCAGCAGCCAAAACTGGGGGGCCTATGCTGAGCAGTTC. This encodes CASSQNWGAYAEQF. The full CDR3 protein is CASSQNWGAYAEQFF.

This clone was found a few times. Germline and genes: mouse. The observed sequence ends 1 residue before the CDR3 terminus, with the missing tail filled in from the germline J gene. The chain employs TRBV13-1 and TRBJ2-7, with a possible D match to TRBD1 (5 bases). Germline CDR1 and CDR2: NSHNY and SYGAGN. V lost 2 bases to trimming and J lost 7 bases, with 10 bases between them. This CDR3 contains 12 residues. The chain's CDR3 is CASSDREGEQYF. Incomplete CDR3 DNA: TGTGCCAGCAGTGACAGGGAGGGGGAACAGTAC.

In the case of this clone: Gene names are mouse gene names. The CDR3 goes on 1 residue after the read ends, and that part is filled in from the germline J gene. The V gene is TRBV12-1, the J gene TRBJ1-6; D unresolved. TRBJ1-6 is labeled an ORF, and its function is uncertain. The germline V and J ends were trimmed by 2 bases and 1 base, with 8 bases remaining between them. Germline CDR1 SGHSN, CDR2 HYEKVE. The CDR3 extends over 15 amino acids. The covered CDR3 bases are TGTGCCAGCTCTCGAGGGAGGTCCTATAATTCGCCCCTCTAC. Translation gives CASSRGRSYNSPLY. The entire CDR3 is CASSRGRSYNSPLYF.

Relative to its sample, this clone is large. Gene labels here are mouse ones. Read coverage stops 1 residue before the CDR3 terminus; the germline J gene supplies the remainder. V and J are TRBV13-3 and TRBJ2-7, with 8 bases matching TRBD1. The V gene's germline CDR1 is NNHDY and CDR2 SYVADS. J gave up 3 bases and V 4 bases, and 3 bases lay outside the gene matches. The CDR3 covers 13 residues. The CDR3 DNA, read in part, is TGTGCCAGCAGTCGGGACAGGATCTATGAACAGTAC. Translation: CASSRDRIYEQY. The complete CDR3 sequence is CASSRDRIYEQYF.

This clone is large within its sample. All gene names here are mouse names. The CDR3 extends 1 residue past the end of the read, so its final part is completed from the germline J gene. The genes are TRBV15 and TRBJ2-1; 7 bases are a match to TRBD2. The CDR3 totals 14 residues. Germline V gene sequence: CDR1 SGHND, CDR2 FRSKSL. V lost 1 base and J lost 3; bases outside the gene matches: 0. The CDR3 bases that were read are TGTGCCAGCAGTTTAGGGGGGGGCTATGCTGAGCAGTTC. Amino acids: CASSLGGGYAEQF. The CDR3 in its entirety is CASSLGGGYAEQFF.

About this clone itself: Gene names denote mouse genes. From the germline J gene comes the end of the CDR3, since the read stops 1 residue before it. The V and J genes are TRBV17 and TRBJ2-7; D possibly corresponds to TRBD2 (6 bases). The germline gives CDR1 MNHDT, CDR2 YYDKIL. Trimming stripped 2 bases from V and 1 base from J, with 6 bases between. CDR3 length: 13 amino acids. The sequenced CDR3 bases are TGTGCTAGCAGTAGAACTGGGTCCTATGAACAGTAC. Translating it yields CASSRTGSYEQY. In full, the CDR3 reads CASSRTGSYEQYF.

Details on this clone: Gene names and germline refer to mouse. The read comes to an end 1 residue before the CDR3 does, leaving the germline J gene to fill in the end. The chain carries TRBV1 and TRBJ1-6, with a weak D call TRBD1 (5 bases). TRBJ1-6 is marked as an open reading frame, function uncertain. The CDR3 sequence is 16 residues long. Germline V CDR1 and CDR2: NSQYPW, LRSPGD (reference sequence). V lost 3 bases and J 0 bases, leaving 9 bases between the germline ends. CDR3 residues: CTCSARDRSYNSPLYF. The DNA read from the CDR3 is TGCACCTGCAGTGCTAGGGACCGTTCCTATAATTCGCCCCTCTAC.

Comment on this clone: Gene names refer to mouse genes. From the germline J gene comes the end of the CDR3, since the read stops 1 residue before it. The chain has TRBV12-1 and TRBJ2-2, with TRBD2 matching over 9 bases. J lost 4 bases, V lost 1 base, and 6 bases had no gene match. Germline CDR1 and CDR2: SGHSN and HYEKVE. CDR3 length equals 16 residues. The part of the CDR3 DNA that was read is TGTGCCAGCTCTCTTGCGGGACTGGGTTCCACCGGGCAGCTCTAC. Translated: CASSLAGLGSTGQLY. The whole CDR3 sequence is CASSLAGLGSTGQLYF.

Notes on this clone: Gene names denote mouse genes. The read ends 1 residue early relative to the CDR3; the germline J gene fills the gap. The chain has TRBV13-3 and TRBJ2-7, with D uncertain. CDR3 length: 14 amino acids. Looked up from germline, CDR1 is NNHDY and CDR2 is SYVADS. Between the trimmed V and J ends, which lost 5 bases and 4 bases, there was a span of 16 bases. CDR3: CASRQLRLQYEQYF. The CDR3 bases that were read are TGTGCCAGCAGACAACTGCGGCTCCAATATGAACAGTAC.

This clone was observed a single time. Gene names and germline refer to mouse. CDR3 bases read: TGTGGTGCTGGGGGAGCAAACACAGAAGTCTTC. The encoded protein is CGAGGANTEVF. The full CDR3 protein reads CGAGGANTEVFF. J is TRBJ1-1 and V is TRBV20; TRBD1 is a possible D gene (5 bases). From the germline J gene comes the end of the CDR3, since the read stops 1 residue before it. V lost 5 bases to trimming and J lost 0 bases, with 7 bases between them. This CDR3 is built from 12 residues. CDR1 and CDR2 (germline): GFQATS, STVNSAI.